A selection of T cell receptor beta chains follows, all from one sample in a study. MiXCR, applied by TCRdb to the 5' RACE reads, yields one record per CDR3 protein. The data hold roughly 58,000 distinct CDR3 sequences, with around 21% observed a single time. The sequenced material came from tumor-infiltrating Tregs sorted from the breast tumor. These TCRs come from a female donor with breast cancer. CDR3s include the opening cysteine and the closing phenylalanine or tryptophan. Each record gives: D gene, V gene, J gene, CDR3 length, clone size, CDR3 DNA, CDR3 protein. A D gene is named only where the DNA matches it firmly. Clone size is shown for a subset of rows, as once, few, many or a class of expanded clone.

d_call: -
v_call: TRBV6-5
j_call: TRBJ2-1
cdr3_length: 15
clone_size: few
cdr3_nt: TGTGCCAGCAGTGCCACGGGAGTCCCCTACAATGAGCAGTTCTTC
cdr3_aa: CASSATGVPYNEQFF

d_call: TRBD2
v_call: TRBV6-8
j_call: TRBJ2-3
cdr3_length: 14
clone_size: many
cdr3_nt: TGTGCCAGCGAGACTAGCGGGGTCGCAGATACGCAGTATTTT
cdr3_aa: CASETSGVADTQYF

d_call: -
v_call: TRBV5-6
j_call: TRBJ2-5
cdr3_length: 13
clone_size: -
cdr3_nt: TGTGCCAGCAGCGTGGGACGGTCAGAGACCCAGTACTTC
cdr3_aa: CASSVGRSETQYF

d_call: -
v_call: TRBV6-5
j_call: TRBJ2-7
cdr3_length: 13
clone_size: many
cdr3_nt: TGTGCCAGCACTAAAGACGGGGGCTACGAGCAGTACTTC
cdr3_aa: CASTKDGGYEQYF

d_call: TRBD2
v_call: TRBV6-2/TRBV6-3
j_call: TRBJ2-5
cdr3_length: 17
clone_size: many
cdr3_nt: TGTGCCAGCAGTTATATAGCGGGAGGGCCCGACCAAGAGACCCAGTACTTC
cdr3_aa: CASSYIAGGPDQETQYF

d_call: TRBD1
v_call: TRBV28
j_call: TRBJ1-2
cdr3_length: 15
clone_size: -
cdr3_nt: TGTGCCAGCAGTACAGACAGGGGGCCGTGGTATGGCTACACCTTC
cdr3_aa: CASSTDRGPWYGYTF

d_call: -
v_call: TRBV20-1
j_call: TRBJ1-1
cdr3_length: 15
clone_size: few
cdr3_nt: TGCAGTGCTAGAGCCAACCGGGACCACCTCGGTGAAGCTTTCTTT
cdr3_aa: CSARANRDHLGEAFF

d_call: -
v_call: TRBV5-6
j_call: TRBJ1-6
cdr3_length: 15
clone_size: -
cdr3_nt: TGTGCCAGCAGCCGCCCTAGCTCCTATAATTCACCCCTCCACTTT
cdr3_aa: CASSRPSSYNSPLHF

d_call: -
v_call: TRBV12-3/TRBV12-4
j_call: TRBJ2-7
cdr3_length: 15
clone_size: -
cdr3_nt: TGTGCCAGCAGTTCAGCGACAGCAAACCCCTACGAGCAGTACTTC
cdr3_aa: CASSSATANPYEQYF

d_call: TRBD1
v_call: TRBV3-1
j_call: TRBJ1-5
cdr3_length: 13
clone_size: -
cdr3_nt: TGTGCCAGCAGCCAAGAGACAGGGGGGCCCCAGCATTTT
cdr3_aa: CASSQETGGPQHF

d_call: -
v_call: TRBV24-1
j_call: TRBJ2-1
cdr3_length: 16
clone_size: -
cdr3_nt: TGTGCCACCTCCCCTAGGGGTACAAGGGTCTACAATGAGCAGTTCTTC
cdr3_aa: CATSPRGTRVYNEQFF

d_call: -
v_call: TRBV27
j_call: TRBJ1-1
cdr3_length: 11
clone_size: -
cdr3_nt: TGTGCCAGTCAGGGTTACACTGAAGCTTTCTTT
cdr3_aa: CASQGYTEAFF

d_call: TRBD1
v_call: TRBV29-1
j_call: TRBJ2-1
cdr3_length: 12
clone_size: many
cdr3_nt: TGCAGCGTCAGGGGGCGGCAGAATGAGCAGTTCTTC
cdr3_aa: CSVRGRQNEQFF

d_call: TRBD2
v_call: TRBV11-2
j_call: TRBJ2-7
cdr3_length: 14
clone_size: few
cdr3_nt: TGTGCCAGCAGCTTAGCTAGCGGGGTCTACGAGCAGTACTTC
cdr3_aa: CASSLASGVYEQYF

d_call: TRBD1
v_call: TRBV5-1
j_call: TRBJ2-1
cdr3_length: 14
clone_size: many
cdr3_nt: TGCGCCAGCAGCTCTCGGACAGGGGACAATGAGCAGTTCTTC
cdr3_aa: CASSSRTGDNEQFF

d_call: -
v_call: TRBV5-1
j_call: TRBJ2-5
cdr3_length: 16
clone_size: few
cdr3_nt: TGCGCCAGCAGCTTCCAAGGGGCTAGCGCTGTGGAGACCCAGTACTTC
cdr3_aa: CASSFQGASAVETQYF

d_call: -
v_call: TRBV6-5
j_call: TRBJ1-1
cdr3_length: 15
clone_size: many
cdr3_nt: TGTGCCAGCAGTTACTCCTGGACTGTGAACACTGAAGCTTTCTTT
cdr3_aa: CASSYSWTVNTEAFF

d_call: TRBD2
v_call: TRBV7-2
j_call: TRBJ2-3
cdr3_length: 14
clone_size: -
cdr3_nt: TGTGCCAACAGCTTCGGGACTAACACAGATACGCAGTATTTT
cdr3_aa: CANSFGTNTDTQYF

d_call: TRBD2
v_call: TRBV25-1
j_call: TRBJ2-3
cdr3_length: 16
clone_size: -
cdr3_nt: TGTGCCAGCAGTGAAAGCGGGGCGCCCGGCACAGATACGCAGTATTTT
cdr3_aa: CASSESGAPGTDTQYF

d_call: TRBD1
v_call: TRBV4-3
j_call: TRBJ1-2
cdr3_length: 15
clone_size: -
cdr3_nt: TGTGCCAGCAGCCAAGATAGGACAGGGGACTATGGCTACACCTTC
cdr3_aa: CASSQDRTGDYGYTF

d_call: -
v_call: TRBV7-2
j_call: TRBJ1-5
cdr3_length: 16
clone_size: many
cdr3_nt: TGTGCCAGCAGTATGGGAGGCTGGTATAGCAATCAGCCCCAGCATTTT
cdr3_aa: CASSMGGWYSNQPQHF

d_call: -
v_call: TRBV2
j_call: TRBJ1-5
cdr3_length: 14
clone_size: few
cdr3_nt: TGTGCCAGCACCCGGGAGGACGGCAATCAGCCCCAGCATTTT
cdr3_aa: CASTREDGNQPQHF